A single sample is the source of the 9 T cell receptor beta chains below, sequenced in a study of naive and memory T cell subsets. Regarding treatment: skin biopsy from PPD injection site in Mantoux-positive individual. TCR cDNA received a 3' ligated oligonucleotide that carried a UMI. Ligated cDNA underwent four rounds of PCR with nested alpha and beta constant region primers and SP2. MiXCR was run by TCRdb on the UMI-ligation and nested PCR reads, yielding one entry per CDR3 protein. The sample has about 30,000 distinct CDR3 sequences, about 6.2% seen once. Sequenced here: skin, sampled from a tuberculin skin test site. These receptors came from an adult in good health.

This clonotype has more than one count but fewer than ten. The V and J genes are TRBV7-3 and TRBJ2-6; maybe TRBD1 (5 bases). Germline V gene lookup returns CDR1 SGHTA and CDR2 FQGTGA. Trimming removed 2 bases from V and 2 bases from J, with 16 bases in between. The CDR3 sequence is 18 residues long. The chain's CDR3 is CASSLRSGYSTGANVLTF. As DNA, the CDR3 is TGTGCCAGCAGCTTACGATCAGGGTATAGCACTGGGGCCAACGTCCTGACTTTC.

The chain uses TRBV20-1 and TRBJ2-1; 8 bases line up with TRBD1. There are 15 residues in the CDR3. V was pared by 0 bases and J by 4 bases, with 5 bases of the junction left unmatched. CDR1 and CDR2 (germline): DFQATT, SNEGSKA (reference sequence). The CDR3: CSARDQGQAYNEQFF. CDR3 bases: TGCAGTGCTAGAGATCAGGGACAGGCATACAATGAGCAGTTCTTC.

This clonotype occurred once. A much larger clone lies a single base off, so this may be a read error. This sequence joins TRBV6-1 and TRBJ2-3; 7 nucleotides line up with TRBD1. The V and J ends lost 8 bases and 1 base, in that order; junction bases with no gene match: 6. This CDR3 spans 14 amino acids. The V gene's germline CDR1 is MNHNS and CDR2 SASEGT. The CDR3 sequence is CASRGTGGTDTQYF. The CDR3 nucleotides are TGTGCCAGCCGGGGCACAGGGGGCACAGATACGCAGTATTTT.

Judged by abundance, this clonotype is medium-sized (0.01 to 0.1%). This chain connects TRBV20-1 to TRBJ2-3; D is undetermined. Trimming stripped 5 bases from V and 1 base from J, with 16 bases between. The germline V gene encodes CDR1 DFQATT and CDR2 SNEGSKA (reference sequence). The CDR3 extends over 15 amino acids. CDR3 loop: CSASDLRVGTDTQYF. CDR3 DNA: TGCAGTGCTTCTGATTTGAGAGTTGGCACAGATACGCAGTATTTT.

This clonotype was observed many times. The chain links TRBV12-3 or TRBV12-4 to TRBJ1-1; the D is unclear. This CDR3 has 13 amino acids. Trimming removed 3 bases at V and 1 base at J, with 6 bases between. The CDR3 nucleotides read TGTGCCAGCAGTTTGGGGTGGAACACTGAAGCTTTCTTT. Its protein is CASSLGWNTEAFF.

This clonotype is medium-sized in the sample. The chain employs TRBV29-1 and TRBJ1-1; D unclear. Germline V gene lookup returns CDR1 SQVTM and CDR2 ANQGSEA. Trimming took off 4 bases at V and 4 bases at J, with 13 bases between the two ends. The CDR3 consists of 13 residues. The CDR3 nucleotides read TGCAGCGTTGTTAGTCGGGTAGGCACTGAAGCTTTCTTT. Encoded protein: CSVVSRVGTEAFF.

This clonotype has ten or more counts. The chain joins TRBV29-1 to TRBJ2-5; D unclear. Germline CDR1 reads SQVTM; CDR2 reads ANQGSEA. This CDR3 contains 15 residues. The germline V and J ends were trimmed by 4 bases and 1 base, with 16 bases remaining between them. The CDR3 loop reads CSVGGVADIQETQYF. CDR3 nucleotide sequence: TGCAGCGTTGGTGGTGTGGCAGATATCCAAGAGACCCAGTACTTC.

The V gene is TRBV20-1, the J gene TRBJ1-1; D remains ambiguous. The CDR3 totals 13 residues. Trimming removed 6 bases at V and 1 base at J, with 12 bases between. Per germline, CDR1 DFQATT and CDR2 SNEGSKA (reference sequence). The CDR3 region is CSARASPNTEAFF. DNA of the CDR3: TGCAGTGCGCGAGCAAGCCCGAACACTGAAGCTTTCTTT.

This clonotype occurred a few times. The genes are TRBV13 and TRBJ2-5; 7 positions agree with TRBD2. Germline-derived CDR1 and CDR2 are PRHDT and FYEKMQ (reference sequence). This CDR3 region has 14 residues. Germline trimming cut 5 bases from V and 5 bases from J; bases unmatched to any gene: 8. Here the CDR3 DNA reads TGTGCCAGCAGCATGAGACTAGCAAGGGAGACCCAGTACTTC. This gives the protein CASSMRLARETQYF.